This T cell receptor (beta chain) was sequenced for a study of human T cells and chemical hapten exposure. Study context: Alopecia areata, totalis or universalis was found in mostly female patients. Study-wide points: The number of TCRs above 1 in 1000 frequency did not change after DPC sensitization.

One entry per CDR3 protein, called by TCRdb with MiXCR from the RACE reads. The sample shows about 68,000 distinct CDR3 sequences, 9.5% to 13% of them seen only once. Time point indicated: pre-sensitization, week 0. Treatment specified: therapeutic diphenylcyclopropenone sensitization with weekly scalp DPC. V was trimmed by 3 bases and J by 5 bases, leaving 8 bases between them. The length of the CDR3 is 13 residues. From germline, CDR1 is LGHNT and CDR2 FRNRAP. This clonotype has only a few counts. Its antigen is undetermined. The source is a woman aged 45-60 years with alopecia areata. Some clones in this sample may be carry-over from other donors' samples. This material consisted of whole blood, taken in connection with sensitization to the hapten diphenylcyclopropenone (DPC). The chain carries TRBV12-5 and TRBJ1-5; D unclear. CDR3: CASGFDQYQPQHF. DNA of the CDR3: TGTGCTAGTGGTTTTGATCAGTATCAGCCCCAGCATTTT.